One sample yielded the 2 T cell receptor beta chains listed below, sequenced in a study of cytomegalovirus exposure and HLA in healthy donors. 60 Vbeta and 13 Jbeta primers were used in PCR. Some clones are missing from TCRdb's copy, which holds only in-frame ones; the method was immunoSEQ multiplex PCR. This sample contains some 200,000 clones. The sample taken for sequencing was PBMCs. The receptors come from a boy aged 10-17 years in good health and CMV-seronegative.

The chain couples TRBV27 to TRBJ2-1; 9 positions match TRBD2. The CDR3 has 17 residues. V was pared by 2 bases and J by 8 bases, with 13 bases of the junction left unmatched. CDR1 and CDR2 from the germline V gene are MNHEY and SMNVEV (reference sequence). The CDR3 here is CASSLVAGAHFGDEQFF. The DNA of the CDR3 is TGTGCCAGCAGTTTAGTAGCGGGGGCGCATTTCGGGGATGAGCAGTTCTTC.

V and J are TRBV19 and TRBJ1-1, with D maybe TRBD1 (5 bases). Germline V CDR1 and CDR2: LNHDA, SQIVND (reference sequence). The CDR3 runs 12 residues. The V and J ends lost 8 bases and 5 bases respectively, with 12 bases between them. In nucleotides, the CDR3 is TGTGCCAGTCGGGCAGGGTATACTGAAGCTTTCTTT. This translates into CASRAGYTEAFF.